Below, one TCR beta chain is given with its context. This clone was recorded once. The clone's antigen remains unknown. Base qualities are not at hand, and no much larger clone is one base apart. This sample was included in a study of T cell changes during pregnancy in multiple sclerosis (dated by TCRdb to the late 2010s). Regarding the research as a whole: In women with multiple sclerosis, the researchers looked at how the T cell repertoire shifted as pregnancy progressed.

The protocol used for the library was the immunoSEQ multiplex PCR assay. What TCRdb holds here is the immuneACCESS table cut down to in-frame rearrangements. Part of the clones is not present; checked against another copy, under half of the missing clones reflect an unresolved V gene, and the others are unexplained. The sample data list around 65,000 clones, and roughly 86% of these were observed just once. The biggest ten clones account for 1.5% to 2% of the sample. The CDR3, cysteine through phenylalanine, is 14 amino acids long. Solely the CDR3 DNA is kept, with 42 bases framed from the first base. Based on the germline V gene, the CDR1 and CDR2 sequences are MDHEN and SYDVKM. V ends up 3 bases short and J 8 bases short, with an unmatched junction base count of 7.

The source is a female donor with multiple sclerosis, enrolled in a pregnancy study. The sample here was peripheral blood, taken in the first trimester of pregnancy. This chain is built from TRBV28 and TRBJ2-5, with TRBD2 identical over 9 junction bases. The nucleotides read TGTGCCAGCAGTTTGGCGGGGGGGCCGGGCACCCAGTACTTC. Translation gives CASSLAGGPGTQYF.